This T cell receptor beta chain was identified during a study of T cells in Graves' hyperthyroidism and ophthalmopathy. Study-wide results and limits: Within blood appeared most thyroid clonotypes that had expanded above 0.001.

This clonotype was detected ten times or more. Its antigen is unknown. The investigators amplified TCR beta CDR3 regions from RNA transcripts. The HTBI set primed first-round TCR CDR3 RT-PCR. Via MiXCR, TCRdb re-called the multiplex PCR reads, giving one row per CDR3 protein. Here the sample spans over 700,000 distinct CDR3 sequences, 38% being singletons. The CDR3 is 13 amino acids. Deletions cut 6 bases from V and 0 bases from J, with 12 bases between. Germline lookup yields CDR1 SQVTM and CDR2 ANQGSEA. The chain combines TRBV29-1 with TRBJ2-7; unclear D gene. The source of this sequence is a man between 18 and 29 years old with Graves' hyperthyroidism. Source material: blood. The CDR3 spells CSVQDGFSYEQYF. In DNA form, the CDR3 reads TGCAGCGTGCAGGACGGTTTCTCCTACGAGCAGTACTTC.